The rows below give T cell receptor beta chains drawn from one sample of a study of CD8 T cells in ankylosing spondylitis. TCRdb redid the calling of the 5' RACE reads with MiXCR, one entry per CDR3 protein. The sample includes around 300,000 distinct CDR3 sequences, roughly 14% seen only once; the top ten take around 1%. The material sequenced was blood, either unsorted or a sorted T cell fraction (not recorded which). Receptors originate from a male donor with ankylosing spondylitis or in good health (not recorded which). Each CDR3 is given without its conserved first and last residue.

CDR3 length | V gene | CDR3 protein
12 | TRBV20-1 | SARDLGWVRPQY
13 | TRBV5-1 | ASSLAEDRNTEAF
13 | TRBV4-1 | ASSQDLIILNEQY
12 | TRBV29-1 | SVAASGGSGTQY
17 | TRBV10-1 | ASSEEFGVEGGRYNEQF
12 | TRBV12-3/TRBV12-4 | ASTGDRGRGELF
12 | TRBV6-1 | ASNPGTGSYEQY
10 | TRBV6-2/TRBV6-3 | ASSMSGDTQY
11 | TRBV10-3 | ATHVPPSLEQF
12 | TRBV10-3 | AISESPVSNEQF
14 | TRBV20-1 | SATTPSGAIQETQY
11 | TRBV25-1 | ASSESGGYGYT
12 | TRBV20-1 | SASSGSGANVLT
13 | TRBV12-3/TRBV12-4 | ASSLSGAINQPQH
14 | TRBV5-6 | ASSLFSSIGGYGYT
12 | TRBV5-5 | ASSLQIVNTEAF
12 | TRBV3-1 | ASSPRTRAYEQY
15 | TRBV7-9 | ASSLGGGLGINQPQH
17 | TRBV4-1 | ASSQDHGTSGGGGDTQY
14 | TRBV5-1 | ASSFGQGRANTEAF
13 | TRBV11-2 | ASSLRPGLQETQY
13 | TRBV24-1 | ATSDPRQGTGELF
12 | TRBV4-1 | ASSPIGQGRGEY
11 | TRBV4-1 | ASSHQTGGVQY
13 | TRBV20-1 | SASPMNRGMGEQY
14 | TRBV5-1 | ASRFRQAASTDTQY
10 | TRBV12-3/TRBV12-4 | ASSRTDHTQY
13 | TRBV5-1 | ASSLTSGRGYEQY
9 | TRBV4-2 | ASSQEGGAF
10 | TRBV20-1 | SALGTGEVAF
13 | TRBV6-1 | ASSRRDRGRPEAF
11 | TRBV19 | ASSITLNQPQH
12 | TRBV3-1 | ASSQGDAADTQY
13 | TRBV7-8 | ASSLRTKLTGELF
11 | TRBV5-6 | ASSLEGSTEVF
12 | TRBV9 | ASSVDLGLDEQY
12 | TRBV5-1 | ASSKQGLEYEQY
11 | TRBV7-2 | ASGLAGTDTQY
10 | TRBV5-1 | ASSLDTEKLF
13 | TRBV5-1 | ASSIGQVNTDTQY
10 | TRBV30 | AVDSSTGEAF
12 | TRBV20-1 | SAWTGVGTYGYT
12 | TRBV10-3 | AVADRANGDTQY
13 | TRBV3-1 | ASSQELAGGNEQF